Detailed here is one TCR beta chain. Antigen specificity is unknown. The data were taken from a study of vaccination and CD4 T cells after COVID-19. Across the study: Convalescent patients were SARS-CoV-2 positive by nasal swab PCR; 10 or so mild, one severe. Each participant was administered two doses of a vaccine, which was either BNT162b2 or mRNA-1273. The study drew post-COVID samples a median around 100 days after diagnosis (range 35 to 161). General study findings and limits: Median SARS-CoV-2-reactive clonotype numbers went up from about 20 to 38, but not significantly.

Sequence data for DNA of cultured CD4+ T cells were generated by the Oncomine TCR Beta short-read assay. In TCRdb, the PCR reads were re-called with MiXCR into one record per CDR3 protein. The sample contains roughly 5,400 distinct CDR3 sequences, approximately 71% of which appear only once. CDR3 size: 17 residues. Germline lookup yields CDR1 SEHNR and CDR2 FQNEAQ (reference sequence). V lost 4 bases to trimming and J lost 5 bases; unmatched junction nucleotides: 15. Described treatment: 10-day PBMC culture with coronavirus spike peptide pools or control peptides (ViraFEST assay). The source of this sequence is a human donor who had recovered from COVID-19. The sequenced sample was CD4+ T cells from blood, cultured in vitro. This chain uses TRBV7-9 with TRBJ1-2; 8 bases fit TRBD1. Written as DNA, the CDR3 is TGTGCCAGCAGCTCCAGACGACTAGATGACAGGGGATATGGCTACACCTTC. It specifies CASSSRRLDDRGYGYTF.